A single sample gave rise to the 24 T cell receptor beta chains below, sequenced in a study of shared clonotypes between healthy human individuals. Method: immunoSEQ multiplex PCR; TCRdb's copy keeps in-frame clones and lacks some. The profile shows over a million clones, more than 95% of them singletons. Sequenced sample: naive CD4+ T cells sorted from blood. Subset reported: CD45RA+ positively selected. All receptors come from a man between 25 and 39 years old in good health.

The J gene is TRBJ2-3, the V gene TRBV9; 7 positions match TRBD1. Losses at the gene ends were 5 bases for V and 0 bases for J; bases not matched to a gene: 9. The CDR3 extends over 16 amino acids. CDR1 and CDR2 from the germline V gene are SGDLS and YYNGEE. CDR3 protein: CASSPRGRTSTDTQYF. The CDR3 nucleotides read TGTGCCAGCAGTCCAAGGGGGCGGACTAGCACAGATACGCAGTATTTT.

This clone was detected only once. The gene calls are TRBV11-2 and TRBJ2-7; no clear D gene. There are 12 residues in the CDR3. Trimming removed 3 bases from V and 6 bases from J, with 9 bases in between. From germline, CDR1 is SGHAT and CDR2 FQNNGV. The CDR3 nucleotides are TGTGCCAGCAGCTTCTTTAAGCGCGAGCAGTACTTC. Its protein product is CASSFFKREQYF.

DNA of the CDR3: TGTGCCAGCAGCTTGGATTCTAGCGGCTCCTACAATGAGCAGTTCTTC. Protein sequence: CASSLDSSGSYNEQFF. V is TRBV5-5 and J is TRBJ2-1, with 7 bases matching TRBD2. J lost 0 bases, V lost 0 bases, and 3 bases had no gene match. Germline V gene sequence: CDR1 SGHKS, CDR2 YYEKEE (reference sequence). CDR3 length: 16 amino acids.

The chain joins TRBV1 to TRBJ2-1; TRBD2, as called in the table, went unchecked against the DNA. TRBV1 is assigned pseudogene status. CDR3 size: 15 residues. The CDR3 here is CTSPLAGLGYNEQFF. CDR3 in DNA: TGCACCAGCCCTCTCGCGGGGCTCGGCTACAATGAGCAGTTCTTC.

The chain joins TRBV9 to TRBJ2-1; 12 bases line up with TRBD2. The CDR3 has 16 residues. Germline CDR1 SGDLS, CDR2 YYNGEE. Trimming cost V 4 bases and J 0 bases; bases outside gene matches: 2. The CDR3 sequence is CASSQLAGGSYNEQFF. CDR3 in DNA: TGTGCCAGCAGCCAACTAGCGGGAGGCTCCTACAATGAGCAGTTCTTC.

This sequence joins TRBV27 and TRBJ1-2; TRBD1 aligns across 9 bases. CDR1 MNHEY and CDR2 SMNVEV come from the germline V gene (reference sequence). This CDR3 has 14 amino acids. Unmatched junction bases numbered 4, after V lost 3 bases and J lost 5 bases. CDR3 sequence: CASSLTGGGYGYTF. Written as DNA, the CDR3 is TGTGCCAGCAGTTTGACAGGGGGAGGGTATGGCTACACCTTC.

The chain uses TRBV7-2 and TRBJ2-1, with 13 bases aligning to TRBD2. V shed 5 bases and J 8 bases; nucleotides not matched to a gene: 12. The CDR3 totals 17 residues. The V gene's germline CDR1 is SGHTA and CDR2 FQGNSA. This CDR3 reads CASSLNQLAGGPDEQFF. The CDR3 DNA is TGTGCCAGCAGCCTCAATCAACTAGCGGGAGGGCCCGATGAGCAGTTCTTC.

V usage is TRBV4-1 and J usage is TRBJ2-1, with D unresolved. This CDR3 contains 15 residues. Per germline, CDR1 MGHRA and CDR2 YSYEKL. V gave up 6 bases and J gave up 2 bases, with 14 bases separating them. CDR3 coding DNA: TGCGCCAGCAGTCTCGACTTATTCCCCTACAATGAGCAGTTCTTC. The encoded protein is CASSLDLFPYNEQFF.

The chain employs TRBV7-3 and TRBJ2-2; 11 bases are shared with TRBD2. V trimming: 4 bases; J trimming: 1 base; junction bases outside the gene matches: 2. The CDR3 extends over 16 amino acids. Germline V gene lookup returns CDR1 SGHTA and CDR2 FQGTGA. In nucleotides, the CDR3 is TGTGCCAGCAGCTACGGGACTAGCGGGAACACCGGGGAGCTGTTTTTT. Translation: CASSYGTSGNTGELFF.

This rearrangement joins TRBV10-3 to TRBJ2-1; D gene uncertain. V lost 3 bases and J 6 bases, leaving 15 bases between the germline ends. The CDR3 is 15 amino acids. Germline-derived CDR1 and CDR2 are ENHRY and SYGVKD. The CDR3 sequence is CAISDFSPTGNEQFF. CDR3 in DNA: TGTGCCATCAGTGATTTTAGCCCCACCGGCAATGAGCAGTTCTTC.

The V call is TRBV11-2, the J call TRBJ2-1, with unresolved D. The CDR3 sequence is 12 residues long. The germline V and J ends were trimmed by 3 bases and 8 bases, with 8 bases remaining between them. The germline CDR1 and CDR2 sequences are SGHAT and FQNNGV. CDR3 nucleotides: TGTGCCAGCAGCTTTCTGGGCGATGAGCAGTTCTTC. This encodes CASSFLGDEQFF.

As for this clone: The same CDR3 arises from other DNA sequences in this sample as well. The rearrangement uses TRBV7-6 and TRBJ1-1; 7 bases align to TRBD1. The germline CDR1 and CDR2 sequences are SGHVS and FNYEAQ. The CDR3 covers 15 residues. With V trimmed by 2 bases and J by 5 bases, 8 bases remained unmatched. CDR3 DNA: TGTGCCAGCAGCTTAAGACAGGGCGGTGGGACTGAAGCTTTCTTT. Translated: CASSLRQGGGTEAFF.

This clone was seen only once. The CDR3 spells CASSKTGDGRCTDTQYF. CDR3 sequence (DNA): TGTGCCAGCAGCAAAACGGGGGACGGCAGGTGCACAGATACGCAGTATTTT. The gene calls are TRBV21-1 and TRBJ2-3; the D call in the table, TRBD2, was not verified against the DNA. TRBV21-1 is termed a pseudogene. This CDR3 contains 17 residues.

The V call is TRBV18, the J call TRBJ2-5; D gene unclear. Germline V lookup: CDR1 KGHSH, CDR2 LQKENI. The CDR3 sequence is 17 residues long. V lost 1 base and J lost 3, with 18 bases in between. This chain's CDR3 is CASSPQSPGLNKETQYF. The CDR3 DNA reads TGTGCCAGCTCACCACAGTCCCCGGGTTTGAACAAAGAGACCCAGTACTTC.

The gene calls are TRBV7-2 and TRBJ2-5, with TRBD2 matching over 12 bases. In germline, CDR1 is SGHTA, CDR2 FQGNSA. V lost 5 bases, J lost 5 bases, and 9 bases stayed unmatched. The CDR3 consists of 16 residues. CDR3 region: CASSPRTSGAKETQYF. DNA for the CDR3: TGTGCCAGCAGCCCGAGGACTAGCGGGGCAAAGGAGACCCAGTACTTC.

The V and J genes are TRBV29-1 and TRBJ1-2, with D unclear. The CDR3 has 14 amino acids. The V and J ends lost 3 bases and 0 bases respectively, with 11 bases between them. Germline loops: CDR1 SQVTM, CDR2 ANQGSEA. CDR3 sequence reads: CSVDDTEANYGYTF. The DNA of the CDR3 is TGCAGCGTTGATGACACGGAAGCTAACTATGGCTACACCTTC.

A remark on this clone: The same CDR3 is also encoded by other DNA sequences in this sample. The CDR3 coding sequence is TGTGCCAGCAGTTATGACCGATATCAGCCCCAGCATTTT. It is translated as CASSYDRYQPQHF. The gene calls are TRBV6-5 and TRBJ1-5; D unresolved. V dropped 3 bases and J dropped 5 bases, with 8 bases sitting between them. The CDR3 contains 13 residues. CDR1 is MNHEY and CDR2 is SVGAGI in the germline V gene.

The rearrangement uses TRBV14 and TRBJ2-1; D is unresolved. This CDR3 comprises 16 residues. V was clipped by 1 base and J by 0 bases, with 10 bases between them. CDR1 SGHDN and CDR2 FVKESK come from the germline V gene. The CDR3 protein is CASSQVADASYNEQFF. In DNA, the CDR3 is TGTGCCAGCAGCCAAGTAGCAGACGCCTCCTACAATGAGCAGTTCTTC.

The sample holds a few counts of this clone. In nucleotides, the CDR3 is TGCGCCAGCAGCTTGGGCCTAACCGGGACTAGCGGCTCCTACGAGCAGTACTTC. This codes for CASSLGLTGTSGSYEQYF. This rearrangement joins TRBV5-1 to TRBJ2-7, with 11 bases lining up with TRBD2. Germline V lookup: CDR1 SGHRS, CDR2 YFSETQ. The trim removed 0 bases at V and 0 bases at J, leaving 8 bases unmatched. This CDR3 has 18 residues.

This chain joins TRBV28 and TRBJ1-1, with D possibly being TRBD1 (6 bases). Trimming pared 3 bases from V and 1 base from J, leaving 18 bases between. This CDR3 has 17 amino acids. Germline V CDR1 and CDR2: MDHEN, SYDVKM. The DNA for the CDR3 is TGTGCCAGCAGTTTTGGGGCCGGGGGGCTTAGGAACACTGAAGCTTTCTTT. As protein: CASSFGAGGLRNTEAFF.

This clone appeared a few times. V is TRBV7-8 and J is TRBJ2-2; a weak D match, TRBD2 (6 bases). V was cut by 1 base and J by 1 base, with 10 bases left in between. From germline, CDR1 is SGHVS and CDR2 FQNEAQ. The CDR3 loop spans 16 amino acids. The CDR3 nucleotides read TGTGCCAGCAGCTTAGTTGCTAGCGTGAACACCGGGGAGCTGTTTTTT. This codes for CASSLVASVNTGELFF.

This clone showed up just once. This chain joins TRBV14 and TRBJ2-5; no clear D gene. This CDR3 contains 14 residues. Trimming left V 0 bases short and J 3 bases short, with 8 bases between. The germline V gene has CDR1 SGHDN and CDR2 FVKESK. CDR3: CASSQELYKETQYF. CDR3 sequence (DNA): TGTGCCAGCAGCCAAGAGCTGTATAAAGAGACCCAGTACTTC.

A word on this clone: The sample carries other DNA sequences with the same CDR3. The rearrangement links TRBV18 to TRBJ1-1; 8 bases match TRBD1. This CDR3 is 13 amino acids long. From germline, CDR1 is KGHSH and CDR2 LQKENI. The ends lost 6 bases at V and 0 bases at J; junction bases unmatched: 0. The CDR3 region is CASSTGVNTEAFF. CDR3 nucleotides: TGTGCCAGCTCGACAGGGGTGAACACTGAAGCTTTCTTT.

This chain joins TRBV11-1 and TRBJ1-1, with TRBD1 matching over 10 bases. The CDR3 has 16 residues. Germline trimming cut 4 bases from V and 1 base from J; bases unmatched to any gene: 6. CDR1 and CDR2 from the germline V gene are SGHAT and FQDESV (reference sequence). The CDR3 reads CASSSGGTGENTEAFF. CDR3 nucleotides: TGTGCCAGCAGCTCGGGGGGGACAGGGGAGAACACTGAAGCTTTCTTT.